This T cell receptor beta chain was captured in a study of cytomegalovirus exposure and HLA in healthy donors. Points from the study as a whole: Under in vitro conditions, a few CMV-associated chains were confirmed as specific for CMV antigens. Researchers catalogued over 150 TCR beta chains as cytomegalovirus-associated. TRBV6-2, TRBV6-3 and some other V segments were unresolvable in 87-base-pair reads.

The study ran its PCR with 60 Vbeta and 13 Jbeta primers. The repertoire was sequenced with immunoSEQ multiplex PCR; TCRdb's copy has only in-frame clones and lacks some. The repertoire holds about 150,000 clones, with 76% as singletons. The CDR3 consists of 15 residues. Per the germline V gene, CDR1 is KGHSH and CDR2 is LQKENI. V dropped 6 bases and J dropped 5; count of bases not matched to a gene: 10. About this clone: Its antigen is as yet unknown.

The J gene is TRBJ1-1, the V gene TRBV18; 9 bases agree with TRBD1. Sequences were obtained from PBMCs. This sequence was found in a male donor in good health and CMV-seronegative. The CDR3 sequence: CASSRDREFRTEAFF. CDR3 in DNA: TGTGCCAGCTCCCGGGACAGGGAATTTCGGACTGAAGCTTTCTTT. Complete variable domain (other parts from reference TRBV18 and TRBJ1-1): NAGVMQNPRHLVRRRGQEARLRCSPMKGHSHVYWYRQLPEEGLKFMVYLQKENIIDESGMPKERFSAEFPKEGPSILRIQQVVRGDSAAYFCASSRDREFRTEAFFGQGTRLTVV.